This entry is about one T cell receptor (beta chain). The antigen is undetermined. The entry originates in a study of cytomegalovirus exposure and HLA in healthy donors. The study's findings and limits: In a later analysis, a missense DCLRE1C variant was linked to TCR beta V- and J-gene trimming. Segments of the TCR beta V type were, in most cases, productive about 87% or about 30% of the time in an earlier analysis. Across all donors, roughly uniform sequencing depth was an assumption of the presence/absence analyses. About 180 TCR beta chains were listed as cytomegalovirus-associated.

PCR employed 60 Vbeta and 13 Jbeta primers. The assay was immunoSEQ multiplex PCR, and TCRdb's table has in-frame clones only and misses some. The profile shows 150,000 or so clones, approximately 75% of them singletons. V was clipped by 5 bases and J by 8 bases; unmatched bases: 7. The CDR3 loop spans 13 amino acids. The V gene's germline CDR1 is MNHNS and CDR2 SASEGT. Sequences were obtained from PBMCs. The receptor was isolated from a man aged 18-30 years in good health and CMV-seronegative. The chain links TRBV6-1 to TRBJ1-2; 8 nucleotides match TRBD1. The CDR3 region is CASSRGQGSGYTF. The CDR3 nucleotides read TGTGCCAGCAGTCGAGGACAGGGTTCAGGCTACACCTTC.